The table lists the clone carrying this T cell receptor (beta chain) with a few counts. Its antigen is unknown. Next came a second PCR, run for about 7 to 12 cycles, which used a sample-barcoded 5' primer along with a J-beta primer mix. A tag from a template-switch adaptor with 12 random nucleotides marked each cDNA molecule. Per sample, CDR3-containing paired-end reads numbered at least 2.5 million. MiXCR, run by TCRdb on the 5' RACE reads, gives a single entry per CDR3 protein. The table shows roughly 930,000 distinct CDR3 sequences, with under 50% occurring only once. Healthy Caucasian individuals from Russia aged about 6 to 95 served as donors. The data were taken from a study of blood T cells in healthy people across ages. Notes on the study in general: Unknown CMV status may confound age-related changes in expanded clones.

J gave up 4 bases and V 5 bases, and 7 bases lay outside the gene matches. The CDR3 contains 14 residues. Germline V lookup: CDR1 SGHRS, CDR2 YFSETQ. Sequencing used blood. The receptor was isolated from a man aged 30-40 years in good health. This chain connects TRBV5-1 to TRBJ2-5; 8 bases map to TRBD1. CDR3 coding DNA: TGCGCCAGCAGTAAAGGACAGGGCGGAGAGACCCAGTACTTC. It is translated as CASSKGQGGETQYF.